This TCR beta chain originates from a study of post-analysis software for immune sequencing data (dated by TCRdb to the mid-2010s). At the level of the whole study: Recorded disease courses included relapsing-remitting, secondary progressive and progressive-relapsing multiple sclerosis, with some patients lacking subtype annotation. The patient repertoires were compared against approximately ten previously published healthy control repertoires obtained from donors aged about 6 to 28 years. A subset of samples was prepared in parallel using single-end sample barcoding, then pooled and co-amplified after Illumina adapter ligation. Summary of the overall study and its limitations: Direct clustering with F measure revealed strong co-clustering of samples prepared in the same batch, which led to a batch-effect correction. The control group was slightly older than the multiple sclerosis patient group. Roughly 5 TRBV segments, including TRBV5-6, TRBV5-1 and TRBV20-1, were significantly more frequent in patients than controls. Significantly lower normalized Chao1 diversity was found in multiple sclerosis patients than in controls, suggesting substantial peripheral T-cell clonal expansion.

This clonotype occurred a few times. This receptor's antigen is unknown. No base-level quality is on record; no much larger clone is a single base apart. TCR beta repertoires were profiled from peripheral blood of approximately 13 young patients with multiple sclerosis to demonstrate the VDJtools post-analysis software. Multiple sclerosis patients were children and adolescents aged 6 to 15 years. As encoded in the germline V gene, CDR1 is SNHLY while CDR2 is FYNNEI. Trimming takes 5 bases off V and 6 bases off J; junction bases not matched to a gene: 5. The CDR3 measures 13 amino acids from cysteine to phenylalanine. Solely the CDR3 DNA is kept, with 39 bases framed from the first base. Library prep was done by PCR. Instrument on record: Illumina HiSeq 2500. Unique molecular identifiers were incorporated into TCR beta cDNA libraries to reduce PCR and sequencing biases. Some 500,000 cDNA molecules were obtained per 1 to 10 million input T cells, so each molecule approximated one T cell. The patient libraries were prepared and sequenced with the same protocol used for the earlier healthy control dataset. Within a given batch, samples were prepared together, multiplexed and sequenced on the same HiSeq lane. The study's processing was this. MIGEC handled the raw barcoded reads, throwing out single-read molecular identifier groups before consensus assembly and CDR3 extraction. VDJtools was used for post-analysis of the clonotype tables, and diversity was normalized by down-sampling every dataset to the size of the smallest sample. Repertoire overlap clustering matched CDR3 amino acid but not nucleotide sequences to correct batch-related cross-sample contamination. TCRdb applied fastp at Q25 and MiXCR to the public reads, then kept only in-frame beta chains. Each entry is one CDR3 protein sequence, shown with its most common DNA and genes. The V and J calls here are based on TCRdb, not the publication. The sample records fewer than 900,000 distinct CDR3 sequences, 40% to 55% of which are singletons. The ten largest clones capture 4.9% of the sample.

Specimen: blood. The chain was built from TRBV2 and TRBJ2-3; TRBD2 lines up with 7 middle nucleotides. The sequence was collected from a girl aged 5 to 17 with multiple sclerosis. CDR3 sequence: CASSPREGDTQYF. The nucleotide sequence reads TGTGCCAGCAGTCCCAGGGAGGGGGATACGCAGTATTTT.